This passage covers 3 T cell receptor beta chains from one sample sequenced in a study of blood T cell repertoires in COVID-19. Sequencing used immunoSEQ multiplex PCR; TCRdb keeps in-frame clones, though not all of them. The sample records about 160,000 clones, approximately 86% being singletons. Material: peripheral blood. The receptors originated from a woman aged 40 to 50 with COVID-19, enrolled during active disease.

The genes are TRBV5-6 and TRBJ1-1; TRBD1 aligns across 7 bases. The CDR3 length is 15 residues. Trimming at V came to 0 bases and at J to 0 bases, leaving 2 bases not matched to a gene. Germline CDR1 is SGHDT and CDR2 is YYEEEE. In DNA form, the CDR3 reads TGTGCCAGCAGCTTGGCGGGACAGCTGAACACTGAAGCTTTCTTT. Encoded protein: CASSLAGQLNTEAFF.

The rearrangement links TRBV4-1 to TRBJ1-6; 8 nucleotides match TRBD1. This CDR3 is built from 16 residues. Germline values: CDR1 MGHRA, CDR2 YSYEKL. V lost 1 base and J lost 7; bases outside the gene matches: 6. CDR3 loop: CASSQVPGQENSPLHF. CDR3 DNA sequence: TGCGCCAGCAGCCAAGTCCCGGGACAGGAGAATTCACCCCTCCACTTT.

Points on this clone: The sample carries other DNA sequences with the same CDR3. The chain employs TRBV11-2 and TRBJ2-7; 8 nucleotides line up with TRBD2. CDR1 SGHAT and CDR2 FQNNGV come from the germline V gene. The CDR3 length is 14 residues. Trimming removed 2 bases from V and 1 base from J; junction bases left unmatched: 1. As DNA, the CDR3 is TGTGCCAGCAGCTTAAGCGGGAGTTCCTACGAGCAGTACTTC. Translated: CASSLSGSSYEQYF.